The TCR beta chain described here comes from a study of blood T cell repertoires in COVID-19. CDR1 is SQVTM and CDR2 is ANQGSEA in the germline V gene. The germline V and J ends were trimmed by 7 bases and 3 bases, with 14 bases remaining between them. This CDR3 has 13 residues. In the authors' methods: For nucleated cells, counts were estimated from reference gene primer amplification. The method was immunoSEQ multiplex PCR; TCRdb's version includes in-frame clones alone and lacks a portion of them. V, J and clone size are taken as reported in that table, and D and trimming were inferred from the DNA itself. The sample shows around 250,000 clones, roughly 88% of them seen only once.

Sequencing was performed on peripheral blood. The gene calls are TRBV29-1 and TRBJ2-3; a possible D gene is TRBD1 (5 bases). The receptor's source is an older man with acute or convalescent COVID-19. The DNA for the CDR3 is TGCAGCGCCTACGGCAGGGCTACAGATACGCAGTATTTT. Translation: CSAYGRATDTQYF.